The source of this T cell receptor (beta chain) is a study of blood T cells in healthy people across ages. The sample holds one count of this clonotype. One junction end does not reproduce the germline sequence, and a read error may be involved. A second PCR, run for about 7 to 11 cycles, used a sample-barcoded 5' primer plus a J-beta primer mix. TCRdb analysed the 5' RACE reads with MiXCR anew, one entry per CDR3 protein. Seen here are roughly 700,000 distinct CDR3 sequences, around 48% observed once, and the top ten hold 25% to 35%. This CDR3 contains 11 residues. The germline V gene encodes CDR1 MGHDK and CDR2 SYGVNS.

V and J are TRBV25-1 and TRBJ2-1; the D is unclear. Material: blood. This TCR derives from a woman aged 55-69 years in good health. CDR3 coding DNA: TGTGCCGGCAGTGAGAGGTATGAGCAGTTCTTC. It is translated as CAGSERYEQFF.